Each of the 27 T cell receptor beta chains below was sequenced from the same sample in a study of shared T cell receptors in the human thymus. Assay used: immunoSEQ multiplex PCR; TCRdb lists only in-frame clones, some missing. This repertoire shows fewer than 700,000 clones, approximately 87% found once; its top ten account for 0.0095% to 0.012%. These data were also filed under a second study, of human thymus T cells.

The sequenced material came from thymocytes. Every receptor here comes from a boy less than two years old with a congenital heart defect.

The chain uses TRBV4-3 and TRBJ2-3; TRBD1 matches at 9 bases. There are 15 residues in the CDR3. V shed 5 bases and J 5 bases; nucleotides not matched to a gene: 8. Germline assignment: CDR1 LGHNA and CDR2 YSLEER. The CDR3 is CASSSAGTGRDTQYF. The CDR3 nucleotides are TGCGCCAGCAGCTCGGCCGGGACAGGGAGAGATACGCAGTATTTT.

This chain connects TRBV10-2 to TRBJ1-6; 11 bases fit TRBD1. The CDR3 is 15 amino acids. V shed 2 bases and J 10 bases; nucleotides not matched to a gene: 4. Germline CDR1 and CDR2: WSHSY and SAAADI. CDR3 residues: CASSEPDRGRSPLHF. Written as DNA, the CDR3 is TGCGCCAGCAGTGAGCCGGACAGGGGGCGATCACCCCTCCACTTT.

The chain carries TRBV4-1 and TRBJ2-1, with TRBD2 identical over 8 bases. This CDR3 has 17 residues. Looked up from germline, CDR1 is MGHRA and CDR2 is YSYEKL. J gave up 4 bases and V 4 bases, and 12 bases lay outside the gene matches. For the CDR3, the DNA is TGCGCCAGCAGCCGCCATCTCCCTCTAGCGGGTTACAATGAGCAGTTCTTC. It translates to CASSRHLPLAGYNEQFF.

The J gene is TRBJ2-1, the V gene TRBV11-2; TRBD1 aligns across 9 bases. Germline trimming cut 0 bases from V and 3 bases from J; bases unmatched to any gene: 3. This CDR3 is 16 amino acids long. The germline gives CDR1 SGHAT, CDR2 FQNNGV. CDR3 protein: CASSLDPGQGYNEQFF. CDR3 DNA: TGTGCCAGCAGCTTAGATCCGGGACAGGGCTACAATGAGCAGTTCTTC.

The genes are TRBV28 and TRBJ2-3; 8 positions agree with TRBD1. The CDR3 covers 16 residues. The V segment lost 5 bases and the J segment 1 base; nucleotides outside the gene matches: 8. Germline V gene lookup returns CDR1 MDHEN and CDR2 SYDVKM. The DNA for the CDR3 is TGTGCCAGCAGTCCCGGACAGGGAGAAGGCACAGATACGCAGTATTTT. Protein: CASSPGQGEGTDTQYF.

V gene TRBV4-3 combines with J gene TRBJ2-2, with D unclear. The CDR3 spans 16 residues. Looked up from germline, CDR1 is LGHNA and CDR2 is YSLEER. Trimming cost V 0 bases and J 7 bases, with 15 bases left between them. This CDR3 reads CASSQDRVGTIGELFF. The CDR3 DNA sequence: TGCGCCAGCAGCCAAGATCGGGTAGGAACAATCGGGGAGCTGTTTTTT.

In its sample, this clone was seen a few times. The chain uses TRBV27 and TRBJ1-1, with TRBD1 matching over 9 bases. CDR1 is MNHEY and CDR2 is SMNVEV in the germline V gene (reference sequence). The CDR3 totals 16 residues. Trimming took 6 bases from V and 4 from J; bases not matched to a gene: 12. In DNA form, the CDR3 reads TGTGCCAGCAGGTTAGAGGGGGACAGGGACCTCACTGAAGCTTTCTTT. Translating gives CASRLEGDRDLTEAFF.

The rearrangement links TRBV18 to TRBJ1-5, with TRBD1 matching 9 bases. J lost 4 bases, V lost 3 bases, and 4 bases had no gene match. The CDR3 loop spans 15 amino acids. Per germline, CDR1 KGHSH and CDR2 LQKENI. As DNA, the CDR3 is TGTGCCAGCTCACCGTCGGGACAGGGAAATCAGCCCCAGCATTTT. Its translation is CASSPSGQGNQPQHF.

The chain uses TRBV4-2 and TRBJ2-1; 8 positions agree with TRBD2. The CDR3 sequence is 17 residues long. Trimming cost V 2 bases and J 10 bases; bases outside gene matches: 16. Germline V gene sequence: CDR1 LGHNA, CDR2 YNFKEQ. The DNA for the CDR3 is TGTGCCAGCAGCCAATCCACCGGGACTAGAGGAAGAGGAGAGCAGTTCTTC. It codes for CASSQSTGTRGRGEQFF.

V and J are TRBV7-9 and TRBJ2-3; TRBD2 might be the D (6 bases). Trimming stripped 1 base from V and 4 bases from J, with 12 bases between. The CDR3 has 15 residues. Germline V gene sequence: CDR1 SEHNR, CDR2 FQNEAQ (reference sequence). The CDR3 DNA reads TGTGCCAGCAGCTTAGTCGGGAGAGGGTCAGATACGCAGTATTTT. Its translation is CASSLVGRGSDTQYF.

J is TRBJ1-3 and V is TRBV11-3, with D perhaps TRBD1 (6 bases). This CDR3 region has 15 residues. Germline-derived CDR1 and CDR2 are SGHNT and YENEEA. Trimming shortened V by 0 bases and J by 7 bases, and 13 bases separated the two germline ends. The CDR3 loop reads CASSLDGQRFNTIYF. In DNA, the CDR3 is TGTGCCAGCAGCTTAGATGGACAGAGATTCAACACCATATATTTT.

V and J are TRBV4-1 and TRBJ2-3, with 7 bases aligning to TRBD2. This CDR3 is built from 18 residues. Germline assignment: CDR1 MGHRA and CDR2 YSYEKL. V gave up 4 bases and J gave up 2 bases; unmatched junction bases: 15. The CDR3: CASSPPLNAGAPTDTQYF. DNA for the CDR3: TGCGCCAGCAGCCCCCCTTTAAACGCGGGAGCCCCCACAGATACGCAGTATTTT.

This clone has just a few counts. The chain is built from TRBV28 and TRBJ1-3, with unresolved D. Trimming left V 5 bases short and J 0 bases short, with 8 bases between. This CDR3 is built from 14 residues. CDR1 and CDR2 (germline): MDHEN, SYDVKM. The CDR3 sequence: CASSPKSSGNTIYF. The CDR3 region has the DNA TGTGCCAGCAGTCCTAAGAGCTCTGGAAACACCATATATTTT.

The rearrangement joins TRBV6-5 to TRBJ2-1; tentatively, D is TRBD2 (5 bases). Per germline, CDR1 MNHEY and CDR2 SVGAGI. The CDR3 has 15 residues. Trimming stripped 5 bases from V and 8 bases from J, with 19 bases between. The CDR3 DNA reads as TGTGCCAGCAGTCCCCGGGGAACCCTTAGCGATGAGCAGTTCTTC. Its translation: CASSPRGTLSDEQFF.

The chain carries TRBV4-3 and TRBJ2-2; D unresolved. CDR1 is LGHNA and CDR2 is YSLEER in the germline V gene. V gave up 0 bases and J gave up 0 bases, with 14 bases separating them. The CDR3 covers 18 residues. The CDR3 DNA follows: TGCGCCAGCAGCCAAGAAGGATCCTCAGCGCCGAACACCGGGGAGCTGTTTTTT. Amino acid sequence: CASSQEGSSAPNTGELFF.

The chain recombines TRBV7-9 with TRBJ2-7; maybe TRBD2 (6 bases). CDR1 SEHNR and CDR2 FQNEAQ come from the germline V gene (reference sequence). V lost 4 bases to trimming and J lost 0 bases, with 19 bases between them. CDR3 length: 17 amino acids. The CDR3 is CASSYPWGTYDSYEQYF. The CDR3 coding sequence is TGTGCCAGCAGCTATCCGTGGGGGACTTATGACTCCTACGAGCAGTACTTC.

This clone turned up a few times. This chain uses TRBV12-5 with TRBJ1-1; 10 bases match TRBD1. In germline, CDR1 is LGHNT, CDR2 FRNRAP. The length of the CDR3 is 16 residues. The V and J ends lost 6 bases and 0 bases, in that order; junction bases with no gene match: 7. Here the CDR3 reads CASGLMTGGLNTEAFF. The CDR3 DNA reads as TGTGCTAGTGGACTAATGACAGGGGGCCTGAACACTGAAGCTTTCTTT. The full variable domain, in which reference TRBV12-5 and TRBJ1-1 provide the parts outside the CDR3, is DARVTQTPRHKVTEMGQEVTMRCQPILGHNTVFWYRQTMMQGLELLAYFRNRAPLDDSGMPKDRFSAEMPDATLATLKIQPSEPRDSAVYFCASGLMTGGLNTEAFFGQGTRLTVV.

This clone occurred a few times. The J gene is TRBJ2-4, the V gene TRBV19; TRBD1 might be the D (5 bases). Deletions cut 3 bases from V and 6 bases from J, with 15 bases between. The CDR3 covers 15 residues. CDR1 and CDR2 from the germline V gene are LNHDA and SQIVND (reference sequence). The CDR3 sequence: CASSMVQDKINIQYF. CDR3 nucleotide sequence: TGTGCCAGTAGTATGGTACAGGACAAGATAAACATTCAGTACTTC.

As to this clone: The sample contains more than one DNA sequence encoding this CDR3. The chain uses TRBV29-1 and TRBJ2-1, with D uncertain. The V gene's germline CDR1 is SQVTM and CDR2 ANQGSEA. The CDR3 runs to 10 residues. V lost 5 bases, J lost 7 bases, and 6 bases lay in between. The CDR3 is CSVRGNEQFF. The CDR3 bases are TGCAGCGTTAGAGGAAATGAGCAGTTCTTC.

This chain connects TRBV13 to TRBJ2-1; the match to TRBD2 covers 7 bases. Trimming took 5 bases from V and 0 from J; bases not matched to a gene: 13. The CDR3 is 18 residues long. Germline loops: CDR1 PRHDT, CDR2 FYEKMQ (reference sequence). CDR3 nucleotide sequence: TGTGCCAGCAGCCAAAGGGCCGGGCGGGGGATCTCCTACAATGAGCAGTTCTTC. It translates to CASSQRAGRGISYNEQFF.

The chain is built from TRBV28 and TRBJ2-1; 9 bases agree with TRBD1. Germline CDR1 and CDR2: MDHEN and SYDVKM. V lost 3 bases and J lost 0; bases outside the gene matches: 0. The CDR3 has 15 residues. The DNA of the CDR3 is TGTGCCAGCAGTTTGGACAGGGGCTCCTACAATGAGCAGTTCTTC. Protein: CASSLDRGSYNEQFF.

Here the CDR3 DNA reads TGTGCCACCGGGACATTTCAGGACCAGTACTTC. As protein: CATGTFQDQYF. V usage is TRBV28 and J usage is TRBJ2-5; a weak D match, TRBD1 (6 bases). V was trimmed by 10 bases and J by 10 bases, leaving 16 bases between them. Germline V CDR1 and CDR2: MDHEN, SYDVKM. This CDR3 contains 11 residues.

The chain is built from TRBV28 and TRBJ2-7; the D gene is possibly TRBD2 (7 bases). The CDR3 covers 15 residues. V lost 6 bases to trimming and J lost 0 bases, with 15 bases between them. Germline loops: CDR1 MDHEN, CDR2 SYDVKM. Here the CDR3 reads CASSLRGRASYEQYF. CDR3 nucleotide sequence: TGTGCCAGCAGCCTTAGGGGGAGGGCCTCCTACGAGCAGTACTTC.

V and J are TRBV2 and TRBJ2-3, with 7 bases fitting TRBD2. Per the germline V gene, CDR1 is SNHLY and CDR2 is FYNNEI. V was clipped by 1 base and J by 0 bases; unmatched bases: 1. The CDR3 runs to 15 residues. The CDR3 DNA sequence: TGTGCCAGCAGTGAAGGTAGCGGGAGCACAGATACGCAGTATTTT. Translating it yields CASSEGSGSTDTQYF.

The rearrangement joins TRBV30 to TRBJ2-1; possibly TRBD1 for D (6 bases). This CDR3 has 17 amino acids. Trimming left V 2 bases short and J 9 bases short, with 26 bases between. The germline V gene has CDR1 GTSNPN and CDR2 SVGIG (reference sequence). The CDR3 protein is CAWSPRRMYQGMGEQFF. The CDR3 DNA follows: TGTGCCTGGAGTCCCAGGCGCATGTATCAGGGGATGGGTGAGCAGTTCTTC.

CDR3 loop: CASRGPPSYEQYF. For the CDR3, the DNA is TGTGCCAGCAGGGGGCCGCCTTCCTACGAGCAGTACTTC. V usage is TRBV2 and J usage is TRBJ2-7; maybe TRBD1 (5 bases). The germline V gene encodes CDR1 SNHLY and CDR2 FYNNEI. Trimming removed 6 bases from V and 1 base from J, with 10 bases in between. The CDR3 has 13 residues.

V gene TRBV7-9 combines with J gene TRBJ2-3; a possible D gene is TRBD2 (6 bases). CDR1 and CDR2 (germline): SEHNR, FQNEAQ (reference sequence). The ends were cut back, 1 base at V and 0 bases at J, with 11 bases in the middle. The CDR3 runs 16 residues. This chain's CDR3 is CASSLVAGTSTDTQYF. The CDR3 DNA reads as TGTGCCAGCAGCTTAGTTGCAGGGACTAGCACAGATACGCAGTATTTT.